This T cell receptor (beta chain) was identified in a study of blood T cell repertoires in COVID-19 (TCRdb year 2020). With respect to the entire study: The collaborator samples originated in the United States, Italy and Spain and spanned the acute and convalescent phases of COVID-19. The repertoires were made available in a free public database intended to serve as a resource for research on the immune response to SARS-CoV-2. The dataset comprised deeply sampled blood TCRbeta repertoires from subjects exposed to, actively infected with, or recovered from COVID-19. The prospective study material was composed of cDNA or gDNA derived from T cells, B-cell-depleted T cells, or PBMCs. HLA class I and class II types, where available, came from metadata supplied by the sample provider rather than from assay-based typing. The samples were drawn from two sources: the first 160 participants of the ongoing ImmuneRACE study, and 1,200 or so subjects contributed by 6 global collaborators. The sample metadata nearly always contained a de-identified subject ID, COVID-19 status, age in years and sex. What the authors observed across the whole study: How much clinical and demographic metadata was included differed by source and by participant, and the metadata was provided uncurated.

TCRbeta CDR3 regions were amplified from genomic DNA using the immunoSEQ Assay, a bias-controlled multiplex PCR. The study's own analysis went as follows. The number of nucleated cells in each sample was estimated by amplification of reference gene primers within the assay. To quantify the absolute abundance of each unique TCRbeta CDR3 rearrangement, sequence reads were collapsed and filtered. For each sample, productive Simpson clonality was calculated as the square root of Simpson's diversity index across productive rearrangements. TCRdb retrieved this table from immuneACCESS and kept in-frame rearrangements only. Not all clones are present; in checked studies, unresolved V genes account for under half, and no reason is known for the remainder. For V, J and clone size, that table is used; D and trimming come from the DNA. The sample table records roughly 68,000 clones; more than 75% of these occur just once. About a tenth of the sample comes from the top ten.

V is reduced by 3 bases and J by 5 bases, leaving a spacing of 11 bases between them. The CDR3 sequence holds 13 residues, the cysteine and phenylalanine included. The only DNA kept is the CDR3, 39 bases in frame from the first base. CDR1 and CDR2 are read off the germline V gene (reference sequence) as SEHNR and FQNEAQ. On this clone itself: Its binding antigen is unknown. Per-base qualities were not stored, and no clone one base away is much larger.

Participants in the prospective study were aged about 18 to 89 years, lived in approximately 26 United States geographic areas, and enrolled through a virtual design. In the prospective study, participants were assigned to cohorts based on the clinical history participants reported in a screening survey and a study questionnaire. Recovered participants in ImmuneRACE Cohort 3 were defined by two consecutive negative NP/OP PCR tests, clearance by a healthcare professional, or resolution of symptoms. Mobile phlebotomists in the prospective study collected whole blood, serum and a nasopharyngeal or oropharyngeal swab from every participant. Prospective study participants could optionally give additional blood draws and questionnaires over an approximately 2-month period. Blood samples from the prospective study were shipped frozen or at room temperature prior to DNA extraction.

Sequencing was carried out using PBMCs or T cells enriched from blood (not recorded which). The clonotype originates from a woman aged 40 to 55 who had recovered from COVID-19. This receptor chain uses TRBV7-9 and TRBJ2-7, and perhaps TRBD2 as D gene, on 5 matching bases. The bases are TGTGCCAGCAGCTTGAGGGTCTTAGACGAGCAGTACTTC. Translation gives CASSLRVLDEQYF.